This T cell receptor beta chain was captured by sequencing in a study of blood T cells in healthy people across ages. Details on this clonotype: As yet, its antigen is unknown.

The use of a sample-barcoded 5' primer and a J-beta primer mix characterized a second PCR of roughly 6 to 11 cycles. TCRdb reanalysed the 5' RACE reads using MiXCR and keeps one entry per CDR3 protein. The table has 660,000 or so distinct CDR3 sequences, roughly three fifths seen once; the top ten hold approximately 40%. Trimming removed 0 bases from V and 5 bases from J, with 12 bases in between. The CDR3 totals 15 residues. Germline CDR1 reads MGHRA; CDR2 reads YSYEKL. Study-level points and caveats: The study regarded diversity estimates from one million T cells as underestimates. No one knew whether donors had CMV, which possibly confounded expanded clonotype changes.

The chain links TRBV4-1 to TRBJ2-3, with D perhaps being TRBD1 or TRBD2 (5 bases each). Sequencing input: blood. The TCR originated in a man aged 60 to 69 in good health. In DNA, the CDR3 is TGCGCCAGCAGCCAAGAACGGGGACCGGGAGATACGCAGTATTTT. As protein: CASSQERGPGDTQYF.